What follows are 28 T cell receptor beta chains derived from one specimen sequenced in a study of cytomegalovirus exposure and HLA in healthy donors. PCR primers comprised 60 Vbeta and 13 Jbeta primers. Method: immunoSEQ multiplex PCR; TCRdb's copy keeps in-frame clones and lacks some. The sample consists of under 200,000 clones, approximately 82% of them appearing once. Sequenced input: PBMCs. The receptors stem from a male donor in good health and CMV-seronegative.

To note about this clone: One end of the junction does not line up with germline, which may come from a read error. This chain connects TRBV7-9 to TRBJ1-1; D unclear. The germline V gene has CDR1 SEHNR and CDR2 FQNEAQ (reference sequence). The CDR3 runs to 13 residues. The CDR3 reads CSSSLQEGTEAFF. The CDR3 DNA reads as TGTTCCAGCAGCCTTCAGGAGGGCACTGAAGCTTTCTTT.

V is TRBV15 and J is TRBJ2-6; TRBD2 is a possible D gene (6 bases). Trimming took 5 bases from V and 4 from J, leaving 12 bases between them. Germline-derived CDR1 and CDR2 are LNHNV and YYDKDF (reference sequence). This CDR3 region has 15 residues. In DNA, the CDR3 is TGTGCCACCAGCGCCCGGGGGTCAGGGGCCAACGTCCTGACTTTC. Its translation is CATSARGSGANVLTF.

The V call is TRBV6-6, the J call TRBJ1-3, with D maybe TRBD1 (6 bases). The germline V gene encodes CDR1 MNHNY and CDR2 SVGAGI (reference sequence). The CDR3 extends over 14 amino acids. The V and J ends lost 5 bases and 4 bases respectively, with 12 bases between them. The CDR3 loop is CASSARTAGNTIYF. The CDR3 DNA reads TGTGCCAGCAGTGCCCGGACAGCAGGAAACACCATATATTTT.

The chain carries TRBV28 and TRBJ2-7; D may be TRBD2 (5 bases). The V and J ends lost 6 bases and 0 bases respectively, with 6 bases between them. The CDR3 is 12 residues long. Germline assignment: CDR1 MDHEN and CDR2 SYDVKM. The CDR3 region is CASRRDSYEQYF. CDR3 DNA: TGTGCCAGCAGGAGGGACTCCTACGAGCAGTACTTC.

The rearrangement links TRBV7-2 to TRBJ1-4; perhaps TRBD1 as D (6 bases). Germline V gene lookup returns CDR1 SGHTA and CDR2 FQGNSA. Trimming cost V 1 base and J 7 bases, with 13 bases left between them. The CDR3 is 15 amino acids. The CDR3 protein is CASSLVGGQGEKLFF. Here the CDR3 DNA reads TGTGCCAGCAGCTTAGTCGGGGGGCAAGGTGAAAAACTGTTTTTT.

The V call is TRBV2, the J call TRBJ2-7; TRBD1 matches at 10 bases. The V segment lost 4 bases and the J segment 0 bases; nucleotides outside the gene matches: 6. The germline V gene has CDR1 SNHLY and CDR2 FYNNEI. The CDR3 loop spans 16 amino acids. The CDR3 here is CASSGGQGVSSYEQYF. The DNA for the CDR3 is TGTGCCAGCAGTGGAGGACAGGGGGTAAGCTCCTACGAGCAGTACTTC.

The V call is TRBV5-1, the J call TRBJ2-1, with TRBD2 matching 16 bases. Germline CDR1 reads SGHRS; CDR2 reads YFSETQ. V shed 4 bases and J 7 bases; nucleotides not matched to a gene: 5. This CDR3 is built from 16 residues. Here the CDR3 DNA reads TGCGCCAGCAGCCGGGGACTAGCGGGGGGGAGTAATGAGCAGTTCTTC. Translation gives CASSRGLAGGSNEQFF.

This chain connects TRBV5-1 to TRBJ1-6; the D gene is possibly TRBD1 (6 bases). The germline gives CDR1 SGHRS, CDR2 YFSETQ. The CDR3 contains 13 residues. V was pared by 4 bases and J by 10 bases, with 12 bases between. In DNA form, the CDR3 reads TGCGCCAGCAGCGAACAGGGTGGATCACCCCTCCACTTT. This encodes CASSEQGGSPLHF.

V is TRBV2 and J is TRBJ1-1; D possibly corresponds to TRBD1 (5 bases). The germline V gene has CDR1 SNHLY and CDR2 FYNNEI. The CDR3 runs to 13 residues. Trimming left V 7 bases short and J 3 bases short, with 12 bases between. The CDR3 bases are TGTGCCAGCAAGCTCAGGGAGGACACTGAAGCTTTCTTT. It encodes CASKLREDTEAFF.

Here the CDR3 reads CASSPPLVSEEQFF. The CDR3, as DNA: TGTGCCAGCAGCCCCCCCCTAGTATCGGAGGAGCAGTTCTTC. The gene calls are TRBV11-1 and TRBJ2-1; unclear D gene. Germline CDR1 SGHAT, CDR2 FQDESV (reference sequence). V dropped 5 bases and J dropped 10 bases, with 18 bases sitting between them. This CDR3 contains 14 residues.

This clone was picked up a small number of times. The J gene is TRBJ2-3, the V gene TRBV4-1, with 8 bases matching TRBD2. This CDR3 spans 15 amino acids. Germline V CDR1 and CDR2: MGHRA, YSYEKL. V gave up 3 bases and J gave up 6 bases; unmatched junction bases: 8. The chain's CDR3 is CASSHSGVAADTQYF. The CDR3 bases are TGCGCCAGCAGCCATAGCGGGGTGGCAGCTGATACGCAGTATTTT.

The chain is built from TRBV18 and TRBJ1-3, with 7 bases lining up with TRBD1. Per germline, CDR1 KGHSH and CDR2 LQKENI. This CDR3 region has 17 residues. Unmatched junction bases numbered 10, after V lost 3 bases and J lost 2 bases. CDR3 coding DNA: TGTGCCAGCTCACCGAGGCTCGACAGGGACGCTGGAAACACCATATATTTT. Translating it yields CASSPRLDRDAGNTIYF. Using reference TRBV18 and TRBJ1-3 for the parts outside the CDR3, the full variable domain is NAGVMQNPRHLVRRRGQEARLRCSPMKGHSHVYWYRQLPEEGLKFMVYLQKENIIDESGMPKERFSAEFPKEGPSILRIQQVVRGDSAAYFCASSPRLDRDAGNTIYFGEGSWLTVV.

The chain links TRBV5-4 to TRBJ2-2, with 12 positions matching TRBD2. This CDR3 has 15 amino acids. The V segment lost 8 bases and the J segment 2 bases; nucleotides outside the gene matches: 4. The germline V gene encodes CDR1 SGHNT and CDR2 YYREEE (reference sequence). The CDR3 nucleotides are TGTGCCAGTCTAGCGGGGGGGCATAACACCGGGGAGCTGTTTTTT. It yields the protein CASLAGGHNTGELFF.

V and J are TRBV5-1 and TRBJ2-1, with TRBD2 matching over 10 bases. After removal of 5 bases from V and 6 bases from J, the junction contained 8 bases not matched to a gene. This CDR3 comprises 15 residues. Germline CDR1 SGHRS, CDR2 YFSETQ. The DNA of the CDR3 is TGCGCCAGCAGTGATAGCGGGAGGTCCCGCAATGAGCAGTTCTTC. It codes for CASSDSGRSRNEQFF.

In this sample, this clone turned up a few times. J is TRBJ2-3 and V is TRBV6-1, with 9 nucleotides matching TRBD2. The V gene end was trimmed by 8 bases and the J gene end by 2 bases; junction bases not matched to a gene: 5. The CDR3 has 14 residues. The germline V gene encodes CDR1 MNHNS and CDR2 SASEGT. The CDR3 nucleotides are TGTGCCAGCGCTCCTAGCGGGGACACAGATACGCAGTATTTT. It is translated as CASAPSGDTDTQYF.

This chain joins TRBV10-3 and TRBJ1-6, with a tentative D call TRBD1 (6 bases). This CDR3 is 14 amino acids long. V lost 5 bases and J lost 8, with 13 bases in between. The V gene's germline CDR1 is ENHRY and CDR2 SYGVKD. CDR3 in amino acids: CAISHRESDSPLHF. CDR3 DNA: TGTGCCATCAGTCACAGGGAGTCGGATTCACCCCTCCACTTT.

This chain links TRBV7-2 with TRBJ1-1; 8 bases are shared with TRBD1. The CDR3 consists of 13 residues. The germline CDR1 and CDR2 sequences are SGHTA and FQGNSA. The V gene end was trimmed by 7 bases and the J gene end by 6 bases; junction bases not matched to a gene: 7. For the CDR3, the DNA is TGTGCCAGCATGGGGCAGGGGGCCTCTGAAGCTTTCTTT. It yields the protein CASMGQGASEAFF.

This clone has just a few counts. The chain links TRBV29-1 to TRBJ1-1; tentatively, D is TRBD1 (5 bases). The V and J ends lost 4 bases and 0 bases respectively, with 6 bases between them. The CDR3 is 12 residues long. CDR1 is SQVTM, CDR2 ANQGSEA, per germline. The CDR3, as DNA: TGCAGCGTTGGACAGATGAACACTGAAGCTTTCTTT. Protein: CSVGQMNTEAFF.

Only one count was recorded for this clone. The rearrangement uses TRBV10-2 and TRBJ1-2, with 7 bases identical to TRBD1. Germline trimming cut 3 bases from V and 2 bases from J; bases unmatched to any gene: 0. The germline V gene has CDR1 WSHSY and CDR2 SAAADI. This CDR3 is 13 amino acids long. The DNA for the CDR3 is TGCGCCAGCAGTGACAGGGGGAACTATGGCTACACCTTC. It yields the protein CASSDRGNYGYTF.

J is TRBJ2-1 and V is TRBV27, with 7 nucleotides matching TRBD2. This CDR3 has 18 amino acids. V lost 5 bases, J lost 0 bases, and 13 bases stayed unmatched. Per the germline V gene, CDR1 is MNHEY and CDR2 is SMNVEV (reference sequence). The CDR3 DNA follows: TGTGCCAGCAGTCTAGATGGGCTAGCGGTTAGCTCCTACAATGAGCAGTTCTTC. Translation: CASSLDGLAVSSYNEQFF.

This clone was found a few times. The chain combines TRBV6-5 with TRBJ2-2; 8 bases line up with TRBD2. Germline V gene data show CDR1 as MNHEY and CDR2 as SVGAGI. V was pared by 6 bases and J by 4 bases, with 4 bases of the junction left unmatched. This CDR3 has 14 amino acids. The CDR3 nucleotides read TGTGCCAGCAGAAGCGGGAGTCGCACCGGGGAGCTGTTTTTT. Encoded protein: CASRSGSRTGELFF.

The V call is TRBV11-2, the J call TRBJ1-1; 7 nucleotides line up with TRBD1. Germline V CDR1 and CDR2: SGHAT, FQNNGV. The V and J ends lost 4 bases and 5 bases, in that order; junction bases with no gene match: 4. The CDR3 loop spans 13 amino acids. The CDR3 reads CASSSDRDTEAFF. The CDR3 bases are TGTGCCAGCAGCTCAGACAGGGATACTGAAGCTTTCTTT.

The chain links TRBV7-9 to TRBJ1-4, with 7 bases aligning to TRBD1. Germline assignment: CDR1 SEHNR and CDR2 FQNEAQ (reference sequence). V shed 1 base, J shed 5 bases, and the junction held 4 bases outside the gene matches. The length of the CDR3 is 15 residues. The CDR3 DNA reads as TGTGCCAGCAGCTTAGAAGGGGGCTACAATGAAAAACTGTTTTTT. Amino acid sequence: CASSLEGGYNEKLFF.

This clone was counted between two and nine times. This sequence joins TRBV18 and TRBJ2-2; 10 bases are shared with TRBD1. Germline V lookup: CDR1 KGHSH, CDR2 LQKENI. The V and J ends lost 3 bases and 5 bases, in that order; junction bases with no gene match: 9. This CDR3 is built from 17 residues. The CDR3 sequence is CASSPYRGQGRTGELFF. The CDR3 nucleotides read TGTGCCAGCTCACCCTACCGGGGACAGGGGAGGACCGGGGAGCTGTTTTTT. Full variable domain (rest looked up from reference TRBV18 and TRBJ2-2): NAGVMQNPRHLVRRRGQEARLRCSPMKGHSHVYWYRQLPEEGLKFMVYLQKENIIDESGMPKERFSAEFPKEGPSILRIQQVVRGDSAAYFCASSPYRGQGRTGELFFGEGSRLTVL.

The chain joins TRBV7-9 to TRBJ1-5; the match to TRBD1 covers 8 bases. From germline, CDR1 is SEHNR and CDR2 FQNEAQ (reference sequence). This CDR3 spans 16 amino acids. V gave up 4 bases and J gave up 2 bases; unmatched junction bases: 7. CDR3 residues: CASSWYTGQGNQPQHF. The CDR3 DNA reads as TGTGCCAGCAGCTGGTATACGGGACAGGGCAATCAGCCCCAGCATTTT.

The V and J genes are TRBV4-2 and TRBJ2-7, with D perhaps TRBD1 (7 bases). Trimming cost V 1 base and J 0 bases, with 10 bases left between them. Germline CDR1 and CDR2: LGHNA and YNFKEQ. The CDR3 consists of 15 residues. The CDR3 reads CASSQGRDSSYEQYF. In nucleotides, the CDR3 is TGTGCCAGCAGCCAAGGGCGGGACAGCTCCTACGAGCAGTACTTC.

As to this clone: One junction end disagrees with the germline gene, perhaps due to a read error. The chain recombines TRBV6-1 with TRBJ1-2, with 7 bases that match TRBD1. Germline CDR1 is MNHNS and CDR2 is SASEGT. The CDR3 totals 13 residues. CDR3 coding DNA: TGTGCCAGCAGGGAAGACAGGGCCTATGGCTACACCTTC. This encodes CASREDRAYGYTF.

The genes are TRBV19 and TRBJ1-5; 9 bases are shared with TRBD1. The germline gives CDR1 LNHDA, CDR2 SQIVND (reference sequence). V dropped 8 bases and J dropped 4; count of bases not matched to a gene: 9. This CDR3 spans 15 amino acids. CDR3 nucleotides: TGTGCCAGTCTTGACGTACAGGGGGCAAATCAGCCCCAGCATTTT. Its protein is CASLDVQGANQPQHF.